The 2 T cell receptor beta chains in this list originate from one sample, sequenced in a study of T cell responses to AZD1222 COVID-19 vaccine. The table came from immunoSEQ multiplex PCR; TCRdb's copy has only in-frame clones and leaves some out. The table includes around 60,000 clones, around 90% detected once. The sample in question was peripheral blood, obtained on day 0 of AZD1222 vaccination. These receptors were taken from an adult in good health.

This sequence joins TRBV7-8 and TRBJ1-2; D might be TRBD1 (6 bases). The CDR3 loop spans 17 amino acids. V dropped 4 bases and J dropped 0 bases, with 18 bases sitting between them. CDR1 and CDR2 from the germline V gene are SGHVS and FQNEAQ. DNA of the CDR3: TGTGCCAGCAGCTCTACGAGGGCGAGACAGGCTAACTATGGCTACACCTTC. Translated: CASSSTRARQANYGYTF.

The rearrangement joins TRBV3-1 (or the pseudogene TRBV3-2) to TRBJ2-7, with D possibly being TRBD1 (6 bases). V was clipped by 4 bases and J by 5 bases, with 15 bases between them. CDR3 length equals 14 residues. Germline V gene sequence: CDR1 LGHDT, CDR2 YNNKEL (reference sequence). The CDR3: CASSRTGHFHEQYF. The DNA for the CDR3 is TGTGCCAGCAGCCGCACAGGGCATTTCCACGAGCAGTACTTC.